What follows are 30 T cell receptor beta chains derived from one specimen sequenced in a study of shared T cell receptors in the human thymus. Assay: immunoSEQ multiplex PCR; the TCRdb copy retains only in-frame clones and omits some. This table has almost 550,000 clones, 70% to 80% appearing once. This sample was also put to use in a study of human thymus T cells.

The sequencing sample was made of thymocytes. These receptors originate from a boy in the first two years of life with a congenital heart defect.

The rearrangement uses TRBV15 and TRBJ2-5; the match to TRBD2 covers 9 bases. The DNA end lines up better with TRBJ2-7; the J call may be wrong. The CDR3 consists of 19 residues. The germline V gene has CDR1 LNHNV and CDR2 YYDKDF (reference sequence). CDR3 nucleotides: TGTGCCACCAGCAGAGATCGGGCTAGCGGGACCACAGGGACCTACGAGCAGTACTTC. Residues: CATSRDRASGTTGTYEQYF.

The sample holds a few counts of this clone. This chain uses TRBV5-6 with TRBJ2-7; D not certain. Per germline, CDR1 SGHDT and CDR2 YYEEEE. The CDR3 length is 14 residues. Trimming cost V 1 base and J 2 bases, with 10 bases left between them. CDR3 loop: CASSLLREAYEQYF. In DNA form, the CDR3 reads TGTGCCAGCAGCTTGTTACGAGAAGCCTACGAGCAGTACTTC.

The genes are TRBV7-9 and TRBJ2-1; D is ambiguous. Trimming took off 6 bases at V and 4 bases at J, with 13 bases between the two ends. Germline CDR1 reads SEHNR; CDR2 reads FQNEAQ (reference sequence). The CDR3 is 14 residues long. CDR3 region: CASSFNDSYNEQFF. CDR3 nucleotides: TGTGCCAGCAGTTTCAACGACTCGTACAATGAGCAGTTCTTC.

The chain couples TRBV27 to TRBJ1-1; TRBD1 aligns across 8 bases. Germline CDR1 MNHEY, CDR2 SMNVEV (reference sequence). The CDR3 is 15 amino acids. The ends lost 5 bases at V and 1 base at J; junction bases unmatched: 6. DNA of the CDR3: TGTGCCAGCAGTCAAGCGGACAGGGAGAACACTGAAGCTTTCTTT. This translates into CASSQADRENTEAFF.

The rearrangement links TRBV30 to TRBJ1-1; D is undetermined. CDR3 length: 14 residues. Germline assignment: CDR1 GTSNPN and CDR2 SVGIG (reference sequence). Trimming took off 0 bases at V and 1 base at J, with 9 bases between the two ends. DNA of the CDR3: TGTGCCTGGAGTGTAGCCGCCGGGAACACTGAAGCTTTCTTT. Translated: CAWSVAAGNTEAFF.

The chain has TRBV14 and TRBJ1-5; D gene ambiguous. The V and J ends lost 2 bases and 9 bases respectively, with 20 bases between them. This CDR3 comprises 16 residues. In germline, CDR1 is SGHDN, CDR2 FVKESK. The CDR3 is CASSQQEVWGSTPQHF. CDR3 nucleotide sequence: TGTGCCAGCAGCCAACAGGAGGTCTGGGGTTCTACGCCCCAGCATTTT.

The rearrangement uses TRBV2 and TRBJ1-1; D not certain. The CDR3 has 16 residues. Germline V gene lookup returns CDR1 SNHLY and CDR2 FYNNEI. V was trimmed by 1 base and J by 0 bases, leaving 12 bases between them. The CDR3 loop reads CASSEGAGKLNTEAFF. CDR3 coding DNA: TGTGCCAGCAGTGAAGGGGCGGGTAAATTGAACACTGAAGCTTTCTTT.

The J gene is TRBJ1-4, the V gene TRBV7-2; tentatively, D is TRBD1 (6 bases). This CDR3 region has 16 residues. The V gene's germline CDR1 is SGHTA and CDR2 FQGNSA. V was pared by 1 base and J by 7 bases, with 16 bases between. The CDR3 sequence is CASSLGPAGVLEKLFF. In DNA form, the CDR3 reads TGTGCCAGCAGCTTAGGCCCAGCAGGGGTCCTTGAAAAACTGTTTTTT.

This clone was counted only a few times. The CDR3 loop reads CASSGGTSGLTYNEQFF. CDR3 DNA: TGTGCCAGCAGTGGGGGGACTAGCGGTCTCACCTACAATGAGCAGTTCTTC. This chain connects TRBV6-1 to TRBJ2-1, with TRBD2 identical over 11 bases. CDR3 length equals 17 residues. Germline CDR1 and CDR2: MNHNS and SASEGT. V gave up 4 bases and J gave up 2 bases; unmatched junction bases: 7.

V usage is TRBV9 and J usage is TRBJ2-3; maybe TRBD2 (7 bases). CDR3 length: 16 residues. The V and J ends lost 5 bases and 5 bases respectively, with 21 bases between them. Germline CDR1 and CDR2: SGDLS and YYNGEE. This chain's CDR3 is CASSATGGPDGDTQYF. DNA of the CDR3: TGTGCCAGCAGTGCCACCGGGGGGCCAGACGGAGATACGCAGTATTTT.

Only a few counts were recorded for this clone. The identical CDR3 is also encoded by other nucleotide sequences in the sample. The rearrangement joins TRBV19 to TRBJ2-1; D is unresolved. Trimming stripped 6 bases from V and 1 base from J, with 4 bases between. The CDR3 extends over 12 amino acids. Germline V gene sequence: CDR1 LNHDA, CDR2 SQIVND (reference sequence). In DNA form, the CDR3 reads TGTGCCAGTAGCGGGTCCTACAATGAGCAGTTCTTC. It is translated as CASSGSYNEQFF.

The chain joins TRBV5-4 to TRBJ1-3; 9 bases align to TRBD1. V trimming: 4 bases; J trimming: 0 bases; junction bases outside the gene matches: 2. The CDR3 is 15 amino acids. From germline, CDR1 is SGHNT and CDR2 YYREEE (reference sequence). DNA of the CDR3: TGTGCCAGCAGCCGGGACAGGGCCTCTGGAAACACCATATATTTT. Its translation is CASSRDRASGNTIYF.

The V and J genes are TRBV7-9 and TRBJ2-1; TRBD1 aligns across 7 bases. Germline V CDR1 and CDR2: SEHNR, FQNEAQ (reference sequence). This CDR3 spans 15 amino acids. Trimming took 2 bases from V and 2 from J; bases not matched to a gene: 3. The CDR3 loop reads CASSLRDSTYNEQFF. The CDR3 DNA sequence: TGTGCCAGCAGCTTAAGGGACAGCACCTACAATGAGCAGTTCTTC.

This chain joins TRBV6-1 and TRBJ2-2, with D perhaps TRBD1 (6 bases). Trimming took 1 base from V and 16 from J, leaving 10 bases between them. This CDR3 has 11 amino acids. Germline assignment: CDR1 MNHNS and CDR2 SASEGT. The CDR3 DNA reads TGTGCCAGCAGTGAAGGGCAGGGGTGGTTTTTT. It yields the protein CASSEGQGWFF.

This clone showed up just a few times. Other DNA sequences of this sample code for an identical CDR3. This rearrangement joins TRBV20-1 to TRBJ2-7, with 7 bases aligning to TRBD1. Germline lookup yields CDR1 DFQATT and CDR2 SNEGSKA (reference sequence). This CDR3 is 11 amino acids long. V was pared by 4 bases and J by 3 bases, with 0 bases of the junction left unmatched. CDR3: CSATGGYEQYF. CDR3 nucleotide sequence: TGCAGTGCTACAGGGGGCTACGAGCAGTACTTC.

The chain combines TRBV11-2 with TRBJ2-5; a weak D match, TRBD1 (5 bases). Germline values: CDR1 SGHAT, CDR2 FQNNGV. The V end was cut by 4 bases, the J end by 5 bases, with 8 bases between. The CDR3 loop spans 12 amino acids. The CDR3 DNA reads TGTGCCAGCAGCTCAGGGTGGGAGACCCAGTACTTC. Translating it yields CASSSGWETQYF.

This chain links TRBV14 with TRBJ1-1; TRBD1 is a possible D gene (5 bases). This CDR3 comprises 16 residues. V lost 0 bases and J 6 bases, leaving 17 bases between the germline ends. CDR1 is SGHDN, CDR2 FVKESK, per germline. The DNA of the CDR3 is TGTGCCAGCAGCCAAGATGAGGGAGGGGATGAGGCTGAAGCTTTCTTT. Translation: CASSQDEGGDEAEAFF.

The chain has TRBV28 and TRBJ2-2; 9 bases fit TRBD2. Germline trimming cut 1 base from V and 13 bases from J; bases unmatched to any gene: 13. The CDR3 extends over 16 amino acids. The germline gives CDR1 MDHEN, CDR2 SYDVKM. The DNA of the CDR3 is TGTGCCAGCAGTTTATTTGGGGGGGTAGCGGGAGTCTCGCTGTTTTTT. It codes for CASSLFGGVAGVSLFF.

Notes on this clone: Other DNA sequences in this sample translate to the same CDR3. The V and J genes are TRBV20-1 and TRBJ2-5, with a possible D match to TRBD2 (6 bases). This CDR3 has 11 amino acids. V gave up 6 bases and J gave up 5 bases, with 10 bases separating them. Germline CDR1 and CDR2: DFQATT and SNEGSKA (reference sequence). The CDR3, as DNA: TGCAGTGCGAAACGGGGGGAGACCCAGTACTTC. This codes for CSAKRGETQYF.

The chain couples TRBV30 to TRBJ2-1; possibly TRBD1 for D (5 bases). CDR3 length equals 12 residues. Deletions cut 2 bases from V and 9 bases from J, with 11 bases between. The germline gives CDR1 GTSNPN, CDR2 SVGIG (reference sequence). The CDR3 reads CAWSKIRGEQFF. CDR3 bases: TGTGCCTGGAGTAAGATTAGGGGTGAGCAGTTCTTC.

The rearrangement links TRBV27 to TRBJ1-4; a weak D match, TRBD1 (6 bases). V was clipped by 6 bases and J by 1 base, with 18 bases between them. The CDR3 is 17 residues long. Germline V gene sequence: CDR1 MNHEY, CDR2 SMNVEV (reference sequence). The CDR3 DNA sequence: TGTGCCAGCAGGGCACACAGGGTAGGGGTAACTAATGAAAAACTGTTTTTT. Its translation is CASRAHRVGVTNEKLFF. The full variable domain, completed using reference TRBV27 and TRBJ1-4, is EAQVTQNPRYLITVTGKKLTVTCSQNMNHEYMSWYRQDPGLGLRQIYYSMNVEVTDKGDVPEGYKVSRKEKRNFPLILESPSPNQTSLYFCASRAHRVGVTNEKLFFGSGTQLSVL.

This sequence joins TRBV30 and TRBJ2-7, with 9 bases matching TRBD2. This CDR3 has 15 amino acids. Germline V gene data show CDR1 as GTSNPN and CDR2 as SVGIG (reference sequence). V lost 3 bases to trimming and J lost 5 bases; unmatched junction nucleotides: 11. In DNA form, the CDR3 reads TGTGCCTGGAGGGCAGGGGGACTAGCCGGAGACGAGCAGTACTTC. Encoded protein: CAWRAGGLAGDEQYF. The whole variable domain, filled in from reference TRBV30 and TRBJ2-7, reads SQTIHQWPATLVQPVGSPLSLECTVEGTSNPNLYWYRQAAGRGLQLLFYSVGIGQISSEVPQNLSASRPQDRQFILSSKKLLLSDSGFYLCAWRAGGLAGDEQYFGPGTRLTVT.

The chain couples TRBV4-1 to TRBJ2-3; 8 positions match TRBD1. Trimming removed 4 bases from V and 0 bases from J; junction bases left unmatched: 3. The V gene's germline CDR1 is MGHRA and CDR2 YSYEKL. This CDR3 region has 15 residues. CDR3 nucleotides: TGCGCCAGCAGCCCCCAGGGGGCCAGCACAGATACGCAGTATTTT. It specifies CASSPQGASTDTQYF.

The chain carries TRBV5-6 and TRBJ2-1; 7 bases map to TRBD2. Germline CDR1 is SGHDT and CDR2 is YYEEEE. This CDR3 has 15 residues. After removal of 3 bases from V and 10 bases from J, the junction contained 13 bases not matched to a gene. CDR3 region: CASSSKTSPYWEQFF. CDR3 DNA: TGTGCCAGCAGCTCTAAGACTAGCCCATACTGGGAGCAGTTCTTC. Looking up the rest from reference TRBV5-6 and TRBJ2-1 gives the full variable domain: DAGVTQSPTHLIKTRGQQVTLRCSPKSGHDTVSWYQQALGQGPQFIFQYYEEEERQRGNFPDRFSGHQFPNYSSELNVNALLLGDSALYLCASSSKTSPYWEQFFGPGTRLTVL.

The genes are TRBV6-5 and TRBJ1-5, with a weak D call TRBD1 (6 bases). V lost 5 bases to trimming and J lost 5 bases, with 10 bases between them. CDR1 and CDR2 (germline): MNHEY, SVGAGI. The CDR3 is 13 residues long. The CDR3 DNA reads as TGTGCCAGCAGTCCCCAGGGGTATCAGCCCCAGCATTTT. As protein: CASSPQGYQPQHF.

J is TRBJ2-2 and V is TRBV11-2, with 10 bases matching TRBD1. The CDR3 length is 17 residues. J gave up 3 bases and V 5 bases, and 9 bases lay outside the gene matches. Germline V gene sequence: CDR1 SGHAT, CDR2 FQNNGV. The CDR3 here is CASSPPGQGFHTGELFF. CDR3 nucleotide sequence: TGTGCCAGCAGCCCACCGGGACAGGGGTTTCACACCGGGGAGCTGTTTTTT.

The chain is built from TRBV6-6 and TRBJ2-7; D may be TRBD2 (6 bases). The CDR3 consists of 14 residues. CDR1 is MNHNY, CDR2 SVGAGI, per germline (reference sequence). Trimming left V 7 bases short and J 5 bases short, with 18 bases between. The CDR3 DNA reads TGTGCCAGCACCCCTCGGGAGTTGAGGCACGAGCAGTACTTC. Encoded protein: CASTPRELRHEQYF.

The chain carries TRBV10-3 and TRBJ2-1; D unclear. Trimming cost V 2 bases and J 4 bases, with 6 bases left between them. Germline CDR1 ENHRY, CDR2 SYGVKD. The CDR3 totals 13 residues. The CDR3 sequence: CAISERQYNEQFF. In nucleotides, the CDR3 is TGTGCCATCAGTGAGCGTCAGTACAATGAGCAGTTCTTC.

The V gene is TRBV14, the J gene TRBJ2-1, with D uncertain. This CDR3 contains 14 residues. With 0 bases removed from V and 4 bases from J, the gap between germline ends came to 7 bases. The germline CDR1 and CDR2 sequences are SGHDN and FVKESK. The DNA of the CDR3 is TGTGCCAGCAGCCAAGATATCGGTTACAATGAGCAGTTCTTC. The encoded protein is CASSQDIGYNEQFF.

This clone was detected a few times. The CDR3 is CASSQESTTKEQYF. CDR3 sequence (DNA): TGCGCCAGCAGCCAAGAATCCACTACGAAAGAGCAGTACTTC. The chain recombines TRBV4-3 with TRBJ2-7; D unclear. Germline CDR1 and CDR2: LGHNA and YSLEER. V lost 0 bases, J lost 7 bases, and 13 bases lay in between. The CDR3 runs to 14 residues.